Below are 8 T cell receptor beta chains sequenced from a single sample in a study of T-cell reconstitution after alpha-beta-depleted transplantation in children (dated by TCRdb to 2016 to 2018). According to the study, the label for this sample's treatment or condition signals: allogeneic hematopoietic cell transplantation with graft depleted of TCRalphabeta T cells and CD19 B cells. Library construction relied on PCR. Sequencer: Illumina HiSeq 2500. TCR libraries were prepared with molecular barcoding, using unique molecular identifiers to normalize TCRbeta repertoire quantification. Using fastp at Q25 and MiXCR, TCRdb reprocessed the public reads and kept productive beta chains. Identical CDR3 protein sequences are pooled into one entry, listed with their most common genes and DNA. This sample gives 90,000 to 100,000 distinct CDR3 sequences in total; around a quarter of them show up just once. The ten largest clonotypes hold 20% to 25% of the sample.

Sequencing was performed on PBMCs, taken before TCRalphabeta/CD19-depleted stem cell transplant. The receptors here all came from a boy aged 2 to 10 with acute lymphoblastic leukemia, due to receive a stem cell transplant.

The chain links TRBV10-1 to TRBJ1-1; the D gene is possibly TRBD1 (6 bases). Trimming shortened V by 8 bases and J by 3 bases, and 19 bases separated the two germline ends. The germline V gene has CDR1 WNHNN and CDR2 SYGVQD (reference sequence). The CDR3 contains 15 residues. The DNA for the CDR3 is TGCGCCAGCCCGAGAAACAGGGCTATTTACACTGAAGCTTTCTTT. This sequence encodes CASPRNRAIYTEAFF.

The chain recombines TRBV10-3 with TRBJ2-2, with TRBD2 matching over 10 bases. J lost 2 bases, V lost 3 bases, and 3 bases had no gene match. The CDR3 runs to 16 residues. Germline values: CDR1 ENHRY, CDR2 SYGVKD. In DNA form, the CDR3 reads TGTGCCATCAGTGATTGGACTAGCGGAAACACCGGGGAGCTGTTTTTT. Translation gives CAISDWTSGNTGELFF.

The chain is built from TRBV7-6 and TRBJ2-2, with 8 bases lining up with TRBD2. V was clipped by 7 bases and J by 1 base; unmatched bases: 14. The CDR3 has 18 residues. From germline, CDR1 is SGHVS and CDR2 FNYEAQ. The CDR3 sequence is CASNPTSGGRGNTGELFF. The CDR3 region has the DNA TGTGCCAGCAACCCTACTAGCGGAGGGCGAGGGAACACCGGGGAGCTGTTTTTT.

The sample holds a few counts of this clonotype. The J gene is TRBJ2-2, the V gene TRBV5-1; 7 bases are shared with TRBD1. The CDR3 consists of 15 residues. In germline, CDR1 is SGHRS, CDR2 YFSETQ. Trimming removed 3 bases from V and 6 bases from J; junction bases left unmatched: 8. CDR3 amino acids: CASSSTGSSPGELFF. DNA of the CDR3: TGCGCCAGCAGCTCGACAGGGAGTTCGCCCGGGGAGCTGTTTTTT.

This clonotype appeared many times. V and J are TRBV5-1 and TRBJ2-5; no definite D call. Germline V gene lookup returns CDR1 SGHRS and CDR2 YFSETQ. The CDR3 totals 13 residues. The V end lost 3 bases, the J end lost 2 bases, and 8 bases lay between the germline ends. CDR3 nucleotide sequence: TGCGCCAGCAGCTCGACCCCGCAAGAGACCCAGTACTTC. This sequence encodes CASSSTPQETQYF.

The CDR3 is CASSPIVSRTTNYGYTF. The CDR3 DNA sequence: TGTGCCAGCAGCCCGATAGTGAGTAGGACGACTAACTATGGCTACACCTTC. The J gene is TRBJ1-2, the V gene TRBV28; no reliable D call. The germline V and J ends were trimmed by 6 bases and 0 bases, with 20 bases remaining between them. Germline V gene lookup returns CDR1 MDHEN and CDR2 SYDVKM. The CDR3 is 17 residues long.

The J gene is TRBJ2-1, the V gene TRBV18; D perhaps matches TRBD2 (6 bases). The CDR3 runs 14 residues. The germline V and J ends were trimmed by 1 base and 15 bases, with 19 bases remaining between them. Per germline, CDR1 KGHSH and CDR2 LQKENI. The CDR3 loop reads CASSPRPFSGGPFF. DNA for the CDR3: TGTGCCAGCTCACCACGGCCATTTAGCGGAGGGCCGTTCTTC.

The V call is TRBV12-3 or TRBV12-4, the J call TRBJ2-6; TRBD2 matches at 10 bases. Germline trimming cut 5 bases from V and 0 bases from J; bases unmatched to any gene: 7. The CDR3 is made up of 18 amino acids. The CDR3 loop reads CASSHGLAEFSGANVLTF. CDR3 coding DNA: TGTGCCAGCAGTCACGGACTAGCGGAGTTCTCTGGGGCCAACGTCCTGACTTTC.